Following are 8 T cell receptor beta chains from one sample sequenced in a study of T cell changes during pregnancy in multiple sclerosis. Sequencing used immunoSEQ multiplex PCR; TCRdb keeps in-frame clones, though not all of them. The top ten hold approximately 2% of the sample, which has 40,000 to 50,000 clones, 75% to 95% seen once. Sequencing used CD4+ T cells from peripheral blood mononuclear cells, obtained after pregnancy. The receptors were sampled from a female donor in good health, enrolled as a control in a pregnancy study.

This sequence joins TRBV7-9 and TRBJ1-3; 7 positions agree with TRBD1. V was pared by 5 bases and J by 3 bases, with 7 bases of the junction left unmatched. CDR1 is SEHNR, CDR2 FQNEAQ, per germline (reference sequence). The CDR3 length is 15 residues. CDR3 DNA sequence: TGTGCCAGCAGCCGTGAGGGGGCCGGTGGAAACACCATATATTTT. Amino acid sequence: CASSREGAGGNTIYF.

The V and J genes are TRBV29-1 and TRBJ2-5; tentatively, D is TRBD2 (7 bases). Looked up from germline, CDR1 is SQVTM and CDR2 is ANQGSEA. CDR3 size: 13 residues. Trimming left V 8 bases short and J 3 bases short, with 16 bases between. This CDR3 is CSSKGGAEETQYF. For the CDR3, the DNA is TGCAGCTCAAAAGGGGGGGCCGAAGAGACCCAGTACTTC.

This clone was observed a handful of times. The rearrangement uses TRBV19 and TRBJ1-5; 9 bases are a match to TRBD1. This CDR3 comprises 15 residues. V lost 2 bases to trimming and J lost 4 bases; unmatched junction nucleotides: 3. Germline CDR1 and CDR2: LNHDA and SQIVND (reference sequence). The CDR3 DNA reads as TGTGCCAGTAGTATACAAGGGACAGGGAATCAGCCCCAGCATTTT. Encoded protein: CASSIQGTGNQPQHF.

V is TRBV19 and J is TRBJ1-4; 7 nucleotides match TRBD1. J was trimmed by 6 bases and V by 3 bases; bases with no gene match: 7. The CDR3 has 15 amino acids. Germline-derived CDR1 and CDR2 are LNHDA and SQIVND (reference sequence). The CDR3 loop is CASSMSRGRYEKLFF. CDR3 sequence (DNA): TGTGCCAGTAGTATGAGTAGGGGGCGGTATGAAAAACTGTTTTTT. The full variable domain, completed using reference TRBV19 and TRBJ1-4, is DGGITQSPKYLFRKEGQNVTLSCEQNLNHDAMYWYRQDPGQGLRLIYYSQIVNDFQKGDIAEGYSVSREKKESFPLTVTSAQKNPTAFYLCASSMSRGRYEKLFFGSGTQLSVL.

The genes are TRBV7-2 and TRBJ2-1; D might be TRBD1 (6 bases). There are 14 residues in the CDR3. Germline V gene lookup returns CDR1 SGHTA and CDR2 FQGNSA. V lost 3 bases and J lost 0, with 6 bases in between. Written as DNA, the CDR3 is TGTGCCAGCAGCTTGGACAGCTCCTACAATGAGCAGTTCTTC. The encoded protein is CASSLDSSYNEQFF.

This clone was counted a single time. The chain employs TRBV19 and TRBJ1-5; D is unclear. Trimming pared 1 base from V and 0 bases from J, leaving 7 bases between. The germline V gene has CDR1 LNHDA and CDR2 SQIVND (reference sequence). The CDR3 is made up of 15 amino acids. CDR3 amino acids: CASSIGGNSNQPQHF. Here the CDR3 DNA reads TGTGCCAGTAGTATAGGCGGGAATAGCAATCAGCCCCAGCATTTT.

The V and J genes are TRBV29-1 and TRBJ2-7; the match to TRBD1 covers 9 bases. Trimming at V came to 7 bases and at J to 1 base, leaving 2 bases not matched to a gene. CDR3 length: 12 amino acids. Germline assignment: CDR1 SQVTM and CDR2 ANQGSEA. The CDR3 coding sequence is TGCAGCGCGGGACAGGGATCCTACGAGCAGTACTTC. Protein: CSAGQGSYEQYF.

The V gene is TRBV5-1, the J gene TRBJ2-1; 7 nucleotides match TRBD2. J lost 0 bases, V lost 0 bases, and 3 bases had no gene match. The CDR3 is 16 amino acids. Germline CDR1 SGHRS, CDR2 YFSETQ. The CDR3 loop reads CASSLERGSSYNEQFF. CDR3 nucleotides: TGCGCCAGCAGCTTGGAACGCGGGAGCTCCTACAATGAGCAGTTCTTC.